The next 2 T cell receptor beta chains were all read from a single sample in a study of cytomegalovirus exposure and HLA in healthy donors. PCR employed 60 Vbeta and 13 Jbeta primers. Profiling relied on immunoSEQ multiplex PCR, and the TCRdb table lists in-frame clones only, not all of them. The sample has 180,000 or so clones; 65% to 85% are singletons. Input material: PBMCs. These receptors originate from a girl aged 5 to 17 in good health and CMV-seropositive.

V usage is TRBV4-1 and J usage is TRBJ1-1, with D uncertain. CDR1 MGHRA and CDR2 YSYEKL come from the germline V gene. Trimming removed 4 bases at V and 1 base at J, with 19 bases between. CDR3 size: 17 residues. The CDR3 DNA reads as TGCGCCAGCAGCCCAACGTCAGAGGCATACTGGAACACTGAAGCTTTCTTT. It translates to CASSPTSEAYWNTEAFF.

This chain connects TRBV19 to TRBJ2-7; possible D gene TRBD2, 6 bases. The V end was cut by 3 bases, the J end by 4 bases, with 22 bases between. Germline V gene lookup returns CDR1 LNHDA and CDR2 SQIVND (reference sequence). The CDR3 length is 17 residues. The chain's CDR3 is CASSIMPSAGGFYEQYF. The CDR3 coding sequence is TGTGCCAGTAGTATTATGCCTTCAGCGGGTGGATTTTACGAGCAGTACTTC.